This is a list of T cell receptor beta chains from one sample in a study of response to subunit inactivated influenza vaccine. Via MiXCR, TCRdb re-called the RT-PCR reads, giving one row per CDR3 protein. The data contain roughly 570,000 distinct CDR3 sequences, 12% to 15% of them singletons. Sequencing was performed on PBMCs from blood, taken 11 to 12 days after vaccination. The source is a man aged 50 or older who received an inactivated influenza vaccine. CDR3s include the opening cysteine and the closing phenylalanine or tryptophan. The D gene is left open where the match is weak. Size is stated for part of the rows, as once, few or many counts, or as a class when the clone is expanded.

>-|-|TRBJ2-5|TRBV9
TGTGCCAGCAGCGTAGGAACGGAGAACCTTCAAGAGACCCAGTACTTC
CASSVGTENLQETQYF
>-|TRBD2|TRBJ2-5|TRBV20-1
TGCAGTGCTAGAGGGACTAGCGGGGCCCAAGAGACCCAGTACTTC
CSARGTSGAQETQYF
>-|-|TRBJ2-3|TRBV5-1
TGCGCCAGCAGCTGGGGACAAACCACAGATACGCAGTATTTT
CASSWGQTTDTQYF
>-|TRBD2|TRBJ2-7|TRBV20-1
TGCAGTGCTAGCAATAGCGGGGACTACGAGCAGTACTTC
CSASNSGDYEQYF
>-|-|TRBJ2-5|TRBV27
TGTGCCAGCAGTTTAGGCAGCACCCAAGAGACCCAGTACTTC
CASSLGSTQETQYF
>few|-|TRBJ2-3|TRBV15
TGTGCCACCAGCAGCCGGTTAGGCCCAGATACGCAGTATTTT
CATSSRLGPDTQYF
>few|-|TRBJ2-6|TRBV10-3
TGTGCCGGAGGCGCGGGGGCGGGTGCTGGGGCCAACGTCCTGACTTTC
CAGGAGAGAGANVLTF
>-|-|TRBJ1-2|TRBV21-1
TGTGCCAGCAGCAGTAGACAGCACCTTAACTATGGCTACACCTTC
CASSSRQHLNYGYTF
>-|-|TRBJ1-5|TRBV5-6
TGTGCCAGCAGCTCGTGGCTCCTGAATCAGCCCCAGCATTTT
CASSSWLLNQPQHF
>-|-|TRBJ2-5|TRBV7-9
TGTGCCAGCAGCTTTTTAAATAGAGAGACCCAGTACTTC
CASSFLNRETQYF
>few|-|TRBJ1-5|TRBV20-1
TGCAGTGCTAGATCTTATGAAGACAGGCCCCAGCATTTT
CSARSYEDRPQHF
>few|-|TRBJ2-3|TRBV5-1
TGCGCCAGCAGCTTGGGAAGGGGGGATTTCACAGATACGCAGTATTTT
CASSLGRGDFTDTQYF
>many|-|TRBJ1-5|TRBV28
TGTGCCAGCAGTCCTACCGATTTGAGCGGCAATCAGCCCCAGCATTTT
CASSPTDLSGNQPQHF
>-|TRBD2|TRBJ2-1|TRBV10-3
TGTGCCGTAAGGACTAGCGGGATTCAACCGTATGAGCAGTTCTTC
CAVRTSGIQPYEQFF
>many|-|TRBJ1-2|TRBV12-3/TRBV12-4
TGTGCCAGCAGTTTAGTTCAGGGCAATGGCTACACCTTC
CASSLVQGNGYTF
>many|TRBD2|TRBJ2-1|TRBV7-9
TGTGCCAGCAGCCCAAGACTAGCGGGAAATTCCTACAATGAGCAGTTCTTC
CASSPRLAGNSYNEQFF
>-|TRBD1|TRBJ2-2|TRBV29-1
TGCAGCGGTGGACAGGTTCCGCAGGACGGGGAGCTGTTTTTT
CSGGQVPQDGELFF
>-|-|TRBJ1-2|TRBV20-1
TGCAGTGCCTTCCTCATGAGCTATGGCTACACCTTC
CSAFLMSYGYTF
>once|TRBD1|TRBJ1-2|TRBV12-3/TRBV12-4
TGTGCCAGCAGTCCCCCGGGACAGCCTAACTATGGCTACACCTTC
CASSPPGQPNYGYTF
>-|-|TRBJ2-7|TRBV5-6
TGTGCCAGCAGCCGAGAGAGGGAGCAGTACTTC
CASSREREQYF
>few|-|TRBJ2-7|TRBV30
TGTGCCTGGAGTATAGGTAGATCCTACGAGCAGTACTTC
CAWSIGRSYEQYF
>-|-|TRBJ2-2|TRBV19
TGTGCCAGTAGTATTGTCCGCGGGGAGCTGTTTTTT
CASSIVRGELFF